The clone carrying this TCR beta chain was seen more than once but under ten times. Its antigen is unknown. These data are taken from a study of beta chain features in type 1 diabetes. Overall study findings and caveats: Highly expressing activated T cells could be over-counted with a cDNA template. It was among patients, rather than healthy donors, that naive, central memory and Treg TCRB repertoires appeared more similar.

Trimming removed 4 bases from V and 0 bases from J, with 8 bases in between. Germline V gene lookup returns CDR1 LNHDA and CDR2 SQIVND (reference sequence). The CDR3 spans 14 residues. Sequenced material consisted of expressed TCRB transcripts (all of the isolated RNA was reverse transcribed). Method: immunoSEQ multiplex PCR; TCRdb's copy keeps in-frame clones and lacks some. The top ten clones hold roughly 0.098% of a sample with fewer than 650,000 clones, 15% to 19% of them seen once. The clonotype comes from a man younger than 35 in good health. Sequenced material: naive CD4+ T cells from blood. This chain joins TRBV19 and TRBJ2-3; no definite D call. This CDR3 is CASSTDGSTDTQYF. The DNA for the CDR3 is TGTGCCAGTAGTACGGACGGAAGCACAGATACGCAGTATTTT.